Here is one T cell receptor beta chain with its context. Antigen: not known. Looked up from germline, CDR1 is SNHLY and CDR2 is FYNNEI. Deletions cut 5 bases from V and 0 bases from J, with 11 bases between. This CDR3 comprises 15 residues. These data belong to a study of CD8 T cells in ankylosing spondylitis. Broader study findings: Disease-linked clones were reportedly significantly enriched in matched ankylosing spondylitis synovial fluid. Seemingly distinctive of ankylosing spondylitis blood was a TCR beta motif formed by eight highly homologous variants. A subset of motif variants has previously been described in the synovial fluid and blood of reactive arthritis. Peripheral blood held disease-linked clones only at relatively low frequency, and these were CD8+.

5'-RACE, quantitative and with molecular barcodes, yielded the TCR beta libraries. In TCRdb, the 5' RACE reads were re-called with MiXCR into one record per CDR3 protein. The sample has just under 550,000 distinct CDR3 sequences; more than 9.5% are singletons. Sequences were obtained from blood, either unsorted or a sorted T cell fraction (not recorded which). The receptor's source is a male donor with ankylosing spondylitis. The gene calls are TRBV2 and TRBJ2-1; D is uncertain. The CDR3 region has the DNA TGTGCCAGCAGTCTTGGGGTAGTCTCCTACAATGAGCAGTTCTTC. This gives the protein CASSLGVVSYNEQFF.